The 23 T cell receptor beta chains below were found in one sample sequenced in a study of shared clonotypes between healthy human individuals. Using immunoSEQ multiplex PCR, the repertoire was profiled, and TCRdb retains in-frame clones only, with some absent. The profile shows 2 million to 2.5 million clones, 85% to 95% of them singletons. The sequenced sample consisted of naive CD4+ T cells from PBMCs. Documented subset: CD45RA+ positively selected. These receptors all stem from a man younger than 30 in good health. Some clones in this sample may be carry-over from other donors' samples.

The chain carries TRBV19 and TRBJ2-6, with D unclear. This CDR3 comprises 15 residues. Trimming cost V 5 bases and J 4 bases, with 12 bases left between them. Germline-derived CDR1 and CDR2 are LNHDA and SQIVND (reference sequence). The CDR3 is CASSGLRPGANVLTF. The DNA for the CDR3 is TGTGCCAGTAGTGGATTAAGACCCGGGGCCAACGTCCTGACTTTC.

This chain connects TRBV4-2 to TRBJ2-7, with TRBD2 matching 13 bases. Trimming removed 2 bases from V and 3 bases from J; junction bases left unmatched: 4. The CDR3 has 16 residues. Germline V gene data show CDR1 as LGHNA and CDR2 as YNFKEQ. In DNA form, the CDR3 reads TGTGCCAGCAGCCAAAGGGGACTAGCGGGGAGCTACGAGCAGTACTTC. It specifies CASSQRGLAGSYEQYF.

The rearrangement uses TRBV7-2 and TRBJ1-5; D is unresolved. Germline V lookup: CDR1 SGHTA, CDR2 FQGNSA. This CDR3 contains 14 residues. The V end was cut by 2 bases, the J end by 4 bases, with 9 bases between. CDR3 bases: TGTGCCAGCAGCTTAAATTTAGGGAATCAGCCCCAGCATTTT. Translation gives CASSLNLGNQPQHF.

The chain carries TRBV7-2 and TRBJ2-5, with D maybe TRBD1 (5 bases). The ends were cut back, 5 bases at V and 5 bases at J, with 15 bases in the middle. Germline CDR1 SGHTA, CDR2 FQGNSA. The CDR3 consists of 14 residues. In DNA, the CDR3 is TGTGCCAGCAGCCCCCCAGGGTGGCGGGAGACCCAGTACTTC. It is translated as CASSPPGWRETQYF.

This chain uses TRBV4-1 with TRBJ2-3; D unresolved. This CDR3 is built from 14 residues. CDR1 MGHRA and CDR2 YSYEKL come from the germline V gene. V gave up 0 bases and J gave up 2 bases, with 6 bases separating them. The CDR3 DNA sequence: TGCGCCAGCAGCCAAGACACTTACACAGATACGCAGTATTTT. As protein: CASSQDTYTDTQYF.

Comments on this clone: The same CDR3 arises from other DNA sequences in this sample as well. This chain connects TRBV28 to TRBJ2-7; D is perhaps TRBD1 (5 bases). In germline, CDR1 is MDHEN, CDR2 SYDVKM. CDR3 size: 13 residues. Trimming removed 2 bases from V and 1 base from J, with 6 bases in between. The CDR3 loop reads CASSLTGSYEQYF. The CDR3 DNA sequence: TGTGCCAGCAGTTTAACAGGTTCCTACGAGCAGTACTTC.

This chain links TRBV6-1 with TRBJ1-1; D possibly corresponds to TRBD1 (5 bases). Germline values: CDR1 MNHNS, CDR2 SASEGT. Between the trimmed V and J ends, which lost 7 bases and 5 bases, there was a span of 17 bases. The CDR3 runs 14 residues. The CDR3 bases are TGTGCCAGCAAAAAGGCGGGGGTTGAGACTGAAGCTTTCTTT. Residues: CASKKAGVETEAFF.

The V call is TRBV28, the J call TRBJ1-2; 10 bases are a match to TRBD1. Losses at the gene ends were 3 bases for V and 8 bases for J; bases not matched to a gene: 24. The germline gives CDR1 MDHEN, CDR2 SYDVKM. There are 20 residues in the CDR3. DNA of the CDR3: TGTGCCAGCAGTTTTTCAAGGAATTTGGGACAGGGGAAAAAGGTATACGGCTACACCTTC. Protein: CASSFSRNLGQGKKVYGYTF.

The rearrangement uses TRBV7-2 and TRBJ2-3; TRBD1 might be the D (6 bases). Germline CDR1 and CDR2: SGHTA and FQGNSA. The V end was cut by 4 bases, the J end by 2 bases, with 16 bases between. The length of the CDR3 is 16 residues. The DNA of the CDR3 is TGTGCCAGCAGCTCCTCAGGGACACTACCCACAGATACGCAGTATTTT. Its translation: CASSSSGTLPTDTQYF.

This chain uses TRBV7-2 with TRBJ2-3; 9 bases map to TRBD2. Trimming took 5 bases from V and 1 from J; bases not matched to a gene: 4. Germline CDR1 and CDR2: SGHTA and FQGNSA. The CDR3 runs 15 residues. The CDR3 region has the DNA TGTGCCAGCAGCGCCGGGACTAGCCGCACAGATACGCAGTATTTT. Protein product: CASSAGTSRTDTQYF.

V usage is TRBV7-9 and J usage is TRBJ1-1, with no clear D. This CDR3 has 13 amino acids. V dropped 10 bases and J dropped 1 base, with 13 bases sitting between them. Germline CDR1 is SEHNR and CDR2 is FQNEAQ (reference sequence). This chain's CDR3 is CATRIRANTEAFF. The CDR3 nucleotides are TGTGCCACCCGGATCCGGGCGAACACTGAAGCTTTCTTT.

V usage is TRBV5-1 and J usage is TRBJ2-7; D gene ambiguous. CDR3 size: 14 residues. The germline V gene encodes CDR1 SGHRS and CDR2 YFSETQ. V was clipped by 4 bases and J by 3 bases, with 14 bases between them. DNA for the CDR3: TGCGCCAGCAGCCCGAACTCCGCGGTCTACGAGCAGTACTTC. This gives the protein CASSPNSAVYEQYF.

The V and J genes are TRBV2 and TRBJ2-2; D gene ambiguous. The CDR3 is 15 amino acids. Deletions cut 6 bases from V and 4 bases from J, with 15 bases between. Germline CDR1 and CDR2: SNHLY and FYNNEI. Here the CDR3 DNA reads TGTGCCAGCAGCGGTCTTACCGCGGCCACCGGGGAGCTGTTTTTT. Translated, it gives CASSGLTAATGELFF.

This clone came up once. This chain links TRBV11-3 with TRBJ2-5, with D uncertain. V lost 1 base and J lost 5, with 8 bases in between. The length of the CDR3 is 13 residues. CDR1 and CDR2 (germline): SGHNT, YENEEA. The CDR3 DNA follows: TGTGCCAGCAGCTTAGGATGGGTGGAGACCCAGTACTTC. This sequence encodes CASSLGWVETQYF.

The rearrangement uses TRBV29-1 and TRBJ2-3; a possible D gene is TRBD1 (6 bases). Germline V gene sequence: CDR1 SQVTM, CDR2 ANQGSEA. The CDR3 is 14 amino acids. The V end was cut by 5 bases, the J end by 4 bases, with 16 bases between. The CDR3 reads CSVSGHPRADTQYF. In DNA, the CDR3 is TGCAGCGTTTCGGGACACCCAAGGGCAGATACGCAGTATTTT.

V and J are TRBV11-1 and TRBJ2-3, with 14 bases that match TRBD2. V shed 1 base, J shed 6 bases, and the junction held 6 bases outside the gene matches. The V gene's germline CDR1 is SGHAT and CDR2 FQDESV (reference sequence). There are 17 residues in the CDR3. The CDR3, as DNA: TGTGCCAGCAGCTTAGAAGGGACTAGCGGGAGTTCGGATACGCAGTATTTT. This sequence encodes CASSLEGTSGSSDTQYF.

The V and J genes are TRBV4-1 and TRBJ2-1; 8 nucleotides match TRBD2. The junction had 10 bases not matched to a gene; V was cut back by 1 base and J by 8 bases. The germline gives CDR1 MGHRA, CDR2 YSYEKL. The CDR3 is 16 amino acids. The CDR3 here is CASSQVAVAGRDEQFF. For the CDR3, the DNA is TGCGCCAGCAGCCAAGTAGCGGTAGCGGGACGCGATGAGCAGTTCTTC.

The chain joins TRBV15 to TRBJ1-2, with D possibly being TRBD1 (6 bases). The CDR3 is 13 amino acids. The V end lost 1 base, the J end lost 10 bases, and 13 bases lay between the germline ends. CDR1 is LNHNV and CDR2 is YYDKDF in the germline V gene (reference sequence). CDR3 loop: CATSRGGRRDYTF. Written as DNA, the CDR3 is TGTGCCACCAGCAGAGGGGGGCGCAGGGACTACACCTTC. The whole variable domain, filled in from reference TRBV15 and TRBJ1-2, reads DAMVIQNPRYQVTQFGKPVTLSCSQTLNHNVMYWYQQKSSQAPKLLFHYYDKDFNNEADTPDNFQSRRPNTSFCFLDIRSPGLGDTAMYLCATSRGGRRDYTFGSGTRLTVV.

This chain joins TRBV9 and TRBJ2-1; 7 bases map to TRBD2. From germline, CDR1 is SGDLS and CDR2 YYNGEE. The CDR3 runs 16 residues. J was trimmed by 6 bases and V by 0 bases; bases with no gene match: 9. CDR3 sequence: CASSVEGGSISNEQFF. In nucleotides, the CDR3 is TGTGCCAGCAGCGTAGAGGGCGGGAGCATCTCCAATGAGCAGTTCTTC. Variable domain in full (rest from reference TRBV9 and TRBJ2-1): DSGVTQTPKHLITATGQRVTLRCSPRSGDLSVYWYQQSLDQGLQFLIQYYNGEERAKGNILERFSAQQFPDLHSELNLSSLELGDSALYFCASSVEGGSISNEQFFGPGTRLTVL.

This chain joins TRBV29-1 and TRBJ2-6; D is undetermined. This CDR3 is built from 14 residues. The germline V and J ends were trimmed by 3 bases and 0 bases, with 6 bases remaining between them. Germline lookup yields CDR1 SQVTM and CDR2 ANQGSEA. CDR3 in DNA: TGCAGCGTTGACGTTCCCTCTGGGGCCAACGTCCTGACTTTC. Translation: CSVDVPSGANVLTF.

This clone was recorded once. The CDR3 is CASSEQGAPYNEQFF. CDR3 DNA sequence: TGTGCCAGCAGTGAGCAGGGGGCCCCCTACAATGAGCAGTTCTTC. The chain is built from TRBV2 and TRBJ2-1; 8 bases match TRBD1. Trimming removed 3 bases from V and 2 bases from J; junction bases left unmatched: 3. CDR3 length equals 15 residues. Germline lookup yields CDR1 SNHLY and CDR2 FYNNEI.

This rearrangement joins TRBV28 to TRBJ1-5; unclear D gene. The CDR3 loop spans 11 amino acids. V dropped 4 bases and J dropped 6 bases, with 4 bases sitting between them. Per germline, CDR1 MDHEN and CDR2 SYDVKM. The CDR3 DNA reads TGTGCCAGCAGTTCCCCTCAGCCCCAGCATTTT. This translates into CASSSPQPQHF.

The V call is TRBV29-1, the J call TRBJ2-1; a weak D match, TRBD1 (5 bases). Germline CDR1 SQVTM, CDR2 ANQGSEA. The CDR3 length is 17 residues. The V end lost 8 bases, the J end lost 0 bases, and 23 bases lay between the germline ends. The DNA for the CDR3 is TGCAGCCTCCGGACACAGGACCACCCGAGCTCCTACAATGAGCAGTTCTTC. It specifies CSLRTQDHPSSYNEQFF.